Below are 22 T cell receptor beta chains sequenced from a single sample in a study of regulatory T cells in long-lasting Graves disease. The time point here: newly diagnosed GD, antithyroid drugs for less than 3 months. The authors made the TCR library using RNA they extracted from PBMCs. Construction of TCR beta libraries relied on iRepertoire HTBI primers and on Arm-PCR targeting CDR3 regions. In TCRdb, the multiplex PCR reads were re-called with MiXCR into one record per CDR3 protein. The sample has fewer than 650,000 distinct CDR3 sequences; roughly 15% are singletons. The sample was also linked to a second study, of T cells in Graves' hyperthyroidism and ophthalmopathy.

The sample was peripheral blood mononuclear cells (PBMCs), taken at new diagnosis, from a patient treated with antithyroid drugs. The receptors were sampled from a young woman with Graves disease.

The CDR3 region has the DNA TGCAGTGCTAGTTTCGGGATACGGTACAATGAGCAGTTCTTC. The encoded protein is CSASFGIRYNEQFF. This rearrangement joins TRBV20-1 to TRBJ2-1, with D possibly being TRBD2 (5 bases). CDR3 length: 14 amino acids. Germline V CDR1 and CDR2: DFQATT, SNEGSKA (reference sequence). Trimming removed 3 bases at V and 4 bases at J, with 13 bases between.

This clonotype turned up a few times. The chain combines TRBV20-1 with TRBJ1-6, with 7 bases identical to TRBD1. Germline V gene sequence: CDR1 DFQATT, CDR2 SNEGSKA (reference sequence). The CDR3 is made up of 16 amino acids. The V gene end was trimmed by 5 bases and the J gene end by 4 bases; junction bases not matched to a gene: 11. The chain's CDR3 is CSAPSDRALYNSPLHF. CDR3 bases: TGCAGTGCTCCCTCAGACAGGGCTCTTTATAATTCACCCCTCCACTTT.

At least ten counts were recorded for this clonotype. The rearrangement joins TRBV27 to TRBJ2-1, with D uncertain. The CDR3 runs to 12 residues. Per germline, CDR1 MNHEY and CDR2 SMNVEV (reference sequence). V lost 4 bases to trimming and J lost 4 bases, with 5 bases between them. The DNA of the CDR3 is TGTGCCAGCAGTTCCCGGTACAATGAGCAGTTCTTC. Its translation: CASSSRYNEQFF.

This clonotype has at least ten counts. The J gene is TRBJ2-1, the V gene TRBV2; D call uncertain. Germline V gene data show CDR1 as SNHLY and CDR2 as FYNNEI. CDR3 length equals 14 residues. V was cut by 2 bases and J by 5 bases, with 10 bases left in between. The CDR3 DNA sequence: TGTGCCAGCAGTGAATGGGCATCGAACAATGAGCAGTTCTTC. Its translation: CASSEWASNNEQFF.

This clonotype was seen a handful of times. The genes are TRBV24-1 and TRBJ2-5; 7 bases are shared with TRBD2. The CDR3 runs 17 residues. V dropped 1 base and J dropped 5; count of bases not matched to a gene: 12. CDR1 and CDR2 (germline): KGHDR, SFDVKD. The CDR3 region is CATSDFAGAAGSETQYF. As DNA, the CDR3 is TGTGCCACCAGTGATTTCGCGGGAGCAGCGGGATCGGAGACCCAGTACTTC.

This clonotype was recorded many times. This sequence joins TRBV11-2 and TRBJ1-1; 9 bases align to TRBD1. The germline gives CDR1 SGHAT, CDR2 FQNNGV. Unmatched junction bases numbered 8, after V lost 1 base and J lost 5 bases. CDR3 length equals 16 residues. The CDR3 region has the DNA TGTGCCAGCAGCTTAGTGGGACAGGGTAGAAGGACTGAAGCTTTCTTT. It specifies CASSLVGQGRRTEAFF.

This clonotype was detected only a few times. This chain joins TRBV20-1 and TRBJ1-2; TRBD1 matches at 8 bases. The CDR3 consists of 13 residues. V lost 0 bases and J lost 4; bases outside the gene matches: 1. CDR1 is DFQATT and CDR2 is SNEGSKA in the germline V gene (reference sequence). The CDR3 region has the DNA TGCAGTGCTAGAGACGGGACAGGCTATGGCTACACCTTC. Translation gives CSARDGTGYGYTF.

This clonotype was detected ten times or more. V gene TRBV11-1 combines with J gene TRBJ2-7; TRBD2 agrees at 9 bases. Germline V lookup: CDR1 SGHAT, CDR2 FQDESV (reference sequence). The CDR3 consists of 17 residues. V lost 2 bases to trimming and J lost 0 bases; unmatched junction nucleotides: 8. Here the CDR3 DNA reads TGTGCCAGCAGCTTATCACTAGCGGGTGCTAGCTCCTACGAGCAGTACTTC. It encodes CASSLSLAGASSYEQYF.

The V gene is TRBV7-3, the J gene TRBJ2-3; 7 bases match TRBD2. The CDR3 has 13 residues. The J segment lost 2 bases and the V segment lost 5 bases, leaving 1 base of the junction unmatched. CDR1 is SGHTA, CDR2 FQGTGA, per germline. The CDR3 coding sequence is TGTGCCAGCAGCAGCGGGACCACAGATACGCAGTATTTT. Translating it yields CASSSGTTDTQYF.

This clonotype was counted between two and nine times. This sequence joins TRBV20-1 and TRBJ2-7; a weak D match, TRBD2 (6 bases). V gave up 6 bases and J gave up 0 bases, with 27 bases separating them. This CDR3 contains 18 residues. CDR1 is DFQATT and CDR2 is SNEGSKA in the germline V gene (reference sequence). The CDR3 DNA follows: TGCAGTGCAAAGCAATCGCCGAACTTCCTAGCGAGCTCCTACGAGCAGTACTTC. Its translation: CSAKQSPNFLASSYEQYF.

In DNA form, the CDR3 reads TGCGCCAGCAAGATACACAATCAGCCCCAGCATTTT. As protein: CASKIHNQPQHF. The rearrangement uses TRBV10-1 and TRBJ1-5; no definite D call. The CDR3 runs to 12 residues. Per the germline V gene, CDR1 is WNHNN and CDR2 is SYGVQD (reference sequence). Trimming took off 7 bases at V and 3 bases at J, with 7 bases between the two ends.

This chain joins TRBV6-2 or TRBV6-3 and TRBJ2-1; TRBD2 agrees at 8 bases. Germline values: CDR1 MNHEY, CDR2 SVGEGT. V lost 4 bases to trimming and J lost 3 bases; unmatched junction nucleotides: 11. CDR3 size: 17 residues. DNA for the CDR3: TGTGCCAGCAGTTCCAAGGTCGGACTAGCCCTCTACAATGAGCAGTTCTTC. Translated, it gives CASSSKVGLALYNEQFF.

This clonotype was recorded many times. V usage is TRBV28 and J usage is TRBJ2-1; 9 nucleotides line up with TRBD2. The CDR3 covers 16 residues. V shed 6 bases, J shed 0 bases, and the junction held 6 bases outside the gene matches. Germline CDR1 MDHEN, CDR2 SYDVKM. CDR3 in DNA: TGTGCCAGCAGACAAGCTAGCGGGAACTCCTACAATGAGCAGTTCTTC. Encoded protein: CASRQASGNSYNEQFF.

V gene TRBV7-2 combines with J gene TRBJ2-3; D gene unclear. Germline loops: CDR1 SGHTA, CDR2 FQGNSA. Trimming removed 5 bases at V and 0 bases at J, with 21 bases between. There are 18 residues in the CDR3. The CDR3 DNA reads TGTGCCAGCAGCAAAGAGATTGGGTGGAGTGTCAGCACAGATACGCAGTATTTT. Translated, it gives CASSKEIGWSVSTDTQYF.

This clonotype appeared a few times. This chain joins TRBV19 and TRBJ1-2; no clear D. Between the trimmed V and J ends, which lost 8 bases and 10 bases, there was a span of 20 bases. The CDR3 sequence is 13 residues long. Germline CDR1 and CDR2: LNHDA and SQIVND (reference sequence). The CDR3 here is CASGRGGPPDYTF. CDR3 DNA: TGTGCCAGTGGGCGAGGTGGACCTCCTGACTACACCTTC.

This clonotype has just a few counts. The CDR3: CAWSLGDTGELFF. The CDR3 DNA reads as TGTGCCTGGAGCCTTGGGGACACCGGGGAGCTGTTTTTT. The gene calls are TRBV30 and TRBJ2-2, with unresolved D. V was trimmed by 3 bases and J by 3 bases, leaving 8 bases between them. This CDR3 has 13 amino acids. Looked up from germline, CDR1 is GTSNPN and CDR2 is SVGIG (reference sequence).

The chain carries TRBV7-9 and TRBJ2-5; D might be TRBD1 (5 bases). Deletions cut 3 bases from V and 3 bases from J, with 11 bases between. The CDR3 length is 14 residues. Germline-derived CDR1 and CDR2 are SEHNR and FQNEAQ (reference sequence). This CDR3 is CASSFKDSKETQYF. CDR3 in DNA: TGTGCCAGCAGCTTCAAAGACAGCAAAGAGACCCAGTACTTC.

This clonotype has more than one count but fewer than ten. This sequence joins TRBV19 and TRBJ2-1; tentatively, D is TRBD2 (5 bases). Trimming removed 4 bases from V and 7 bases from J, with 17 bases in between. Germline CDR1 is LNHDA and CDR2 is SQIVND (reference sequence). The CDR3 runs 15 residues. DNA for the CDR3: TGTGCCAGTAGTACCCGGTTTACGGGAATGAATGAGCAGTTCTTC. Translated, it gives CASSTRFTGMNEQFF.

This clonotype has at least ten counts. The genes are TRBV11-2 and TRBJ1-6; a weak D match, TRBD1 (6 bases). Germline V lookup: CDR1 SGHAT, CDR2 FQNNGV. The CDR3 contains 16 residues. The V end was cut by 1 base, the J end by 3 bases, with 10 bases between. The CDR3, as DNA: TGTGCCAGCAGCTTAGGGGGGCTCGGCTATAATTCACCCCTCCACTTT. Encoded protein: CASSLGGLGYNSPLHF. The whole variable domain, filled in from reference TRBV11-2 and TRBJ1-6, reads EAGVAQSPRYKIIEKRQSVAFWCNPISGHATLYWYQQILGQGPKLLIQFQNNGVVDDSQLPKDRFSAERLKGVDSTLKIQPAKLEDSAVYLCASSLGGLGYNSPLHFGNGTRLTVT.

Turning to this clonotype: This may stem from a read error, because a much larger clone lies one nucleotide away. V is TRBV29-1 and J is TRBJ2-7; D ambiguous. The length of the CDR3 is 14 residues. In germline, CDR1 is SQVTM, CDR2 ANQGSEA. Between the trimmed V and J ends, which lost 0 bases and 6 bases, there was a span of 15 bases. The CDR3: CSVEDWPLSCEQYF. The CDR3 DNA follows: TGCAGCGTTGAAGATTGGCCTCTCAGCTGCGAGCAGTACTTC.

For this clonotype: A much bigger clone sits one base away, suggesting this may be a read error. This rearrangement joins TRBV6-5 to TRBJ1-6; a weak D match, TRBD1 (6 bases). V was shortened by 2 bases and J by 8 bases, with 13 bases between the two germline ends. CDR3 size: 15 residues. Germline lookup yields CDR1 MNHEY and CDR2 SVGAGI. The CDR3 loop reads CASSYGGRLHSPLHF. CDR3 in DNA: TGTGCCAGCAGTTACGGGGGCAGACTCCATTCACCCCTCCACTTT.

This chain connects TRBV6-4 to TRBJ1-5; D perhaps matches TRBD1 (5 bases). The CDR3 length is 12 residues. The ends were cut back, 2 bases at V and 9 bases at J, with 8 bases in the middle. Germline V gene lookup returns CDR1 MRHNA and CDR2 SNTAGT. This CDR3 reads CASSDLGGPQHF. The CDR3 bases are TGTGCCAGCAGTGACCTCGGGGGGCCCCAGCATTTT.